Listed here is a single T cell receptor beta chain. Its specificity is not known. The RNA input was 0.5 to 1 ug, and it was reverse transcribed with random hexamers. TCRdb analysed the immunoSEQ multiplex PCR reads with MiXCR anew, one entry per CDR3 protein. The sample has some 150,000 distinct CDR3 sequences; 90% to 96% are singletons. High-throughput TCR beta sequencing covered peripheral CD8+ and CD4+ T cells. The data originate from a study of CD8 T cells in Susac syndrome. The study's findings and limits: Clonal expansion was not seen in any Susac syndrome CD4+ T cell repertoire.

The TCR comes from a human donor with Susac syndrome. The sequencing input was CD4+ T cells from PBMCs.

The CDR3 region is CATSPDTGELFF. CDR3 bases: TGTGCCACCAGCCCCGACACCGGGGAGCTGTTTTTT. The V gene is TRBV24-1, the J gene TRBJ2-2, with no clear D. This CDR3 region has 12 residues. V was trimmed by 7 bases and J by 3 bases, leaving 5 bases between them. Looked up from germline, CDR1 is KGHDR and CDR2 is SFDVKD.